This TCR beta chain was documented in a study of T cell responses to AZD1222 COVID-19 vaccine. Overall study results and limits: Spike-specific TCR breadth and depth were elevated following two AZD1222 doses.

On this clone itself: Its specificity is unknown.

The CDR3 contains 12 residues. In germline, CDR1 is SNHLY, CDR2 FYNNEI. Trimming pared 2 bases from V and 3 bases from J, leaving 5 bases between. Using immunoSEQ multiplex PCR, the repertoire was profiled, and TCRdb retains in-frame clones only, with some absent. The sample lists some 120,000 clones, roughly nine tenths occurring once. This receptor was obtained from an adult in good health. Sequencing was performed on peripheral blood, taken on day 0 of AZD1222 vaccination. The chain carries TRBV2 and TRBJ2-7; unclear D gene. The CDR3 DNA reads TGTGCCAGCAGTGAAAACGGCTACGAGCAGTACTTC. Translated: CASSENGYEQYF.